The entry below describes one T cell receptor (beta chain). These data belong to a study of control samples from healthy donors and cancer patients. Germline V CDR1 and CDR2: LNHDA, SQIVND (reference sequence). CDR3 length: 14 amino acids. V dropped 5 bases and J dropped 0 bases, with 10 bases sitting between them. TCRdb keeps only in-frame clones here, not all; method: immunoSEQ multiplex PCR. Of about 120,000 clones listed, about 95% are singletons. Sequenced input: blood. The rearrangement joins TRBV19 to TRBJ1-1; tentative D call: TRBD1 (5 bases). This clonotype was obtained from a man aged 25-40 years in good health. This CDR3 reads CASSPGRLNTEAFF. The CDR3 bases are TGTGCCAGTAGTCCGGGACGGCTGAACACTGAAGCTTTCTTT.